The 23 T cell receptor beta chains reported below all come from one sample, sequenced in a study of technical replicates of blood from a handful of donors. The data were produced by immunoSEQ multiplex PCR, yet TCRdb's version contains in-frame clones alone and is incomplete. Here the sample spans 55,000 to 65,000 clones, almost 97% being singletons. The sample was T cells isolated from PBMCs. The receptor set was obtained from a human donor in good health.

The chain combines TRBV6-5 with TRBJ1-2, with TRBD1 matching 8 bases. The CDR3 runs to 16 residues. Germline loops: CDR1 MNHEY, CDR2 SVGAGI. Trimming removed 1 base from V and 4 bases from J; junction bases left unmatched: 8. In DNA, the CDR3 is TGTGCCAGCAGTTACTTGGGACAGGAAAGTTTCTATGGCTACACCTTC. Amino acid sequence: CASSYLGQESFYGYTF.

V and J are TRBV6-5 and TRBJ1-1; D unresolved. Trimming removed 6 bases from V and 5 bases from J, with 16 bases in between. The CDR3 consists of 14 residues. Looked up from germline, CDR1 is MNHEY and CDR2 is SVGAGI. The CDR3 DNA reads TGTGCCAGCAGCAGGTGGGCAGGTCCAACTGAAGCTTTCTTT. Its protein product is CASSRWAGPTEAFF.

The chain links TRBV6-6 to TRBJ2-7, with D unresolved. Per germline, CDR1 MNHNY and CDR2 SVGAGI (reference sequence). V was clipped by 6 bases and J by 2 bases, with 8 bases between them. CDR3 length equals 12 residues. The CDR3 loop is CASRSNAYEQYF. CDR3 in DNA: TGTGCCAGCAGGAGCAATGCCTACGAGCAGTACTTC.

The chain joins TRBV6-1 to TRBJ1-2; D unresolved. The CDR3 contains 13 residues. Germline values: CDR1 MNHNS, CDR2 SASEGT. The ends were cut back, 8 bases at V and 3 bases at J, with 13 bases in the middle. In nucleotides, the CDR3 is TGTGCCAGCGCCCGGGGTCAGGACTATGGCTACACCTTC. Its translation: CASARGQDYGYTF.

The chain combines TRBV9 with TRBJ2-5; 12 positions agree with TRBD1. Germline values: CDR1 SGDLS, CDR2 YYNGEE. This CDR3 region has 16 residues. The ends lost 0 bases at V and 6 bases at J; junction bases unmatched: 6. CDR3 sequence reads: CASSVGGTGGSKTQYF. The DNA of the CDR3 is TGTGCCAGCAGCGTAGGGGGGACAGGGGGCAGTAAGACCCAGTACTTC.

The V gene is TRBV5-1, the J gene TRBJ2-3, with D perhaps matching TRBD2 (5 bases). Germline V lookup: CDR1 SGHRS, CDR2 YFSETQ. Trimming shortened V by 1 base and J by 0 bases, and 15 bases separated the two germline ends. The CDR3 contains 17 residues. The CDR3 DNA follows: TGCGCCAGCAGCTTGAGAGTCCAGCGGTCTAGCACAGATACGCAGTATTTT. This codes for CASSLRVQRSSTDTQYF.

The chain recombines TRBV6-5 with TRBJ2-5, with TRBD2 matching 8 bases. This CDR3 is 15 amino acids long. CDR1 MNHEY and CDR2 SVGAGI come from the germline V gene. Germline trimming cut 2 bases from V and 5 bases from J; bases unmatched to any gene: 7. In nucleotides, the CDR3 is TGTGCCAGCAGTTACGACGGGGGGGGCCGGGAGACCCAGTACTTC. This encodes CASSYDGGGRETQYF.

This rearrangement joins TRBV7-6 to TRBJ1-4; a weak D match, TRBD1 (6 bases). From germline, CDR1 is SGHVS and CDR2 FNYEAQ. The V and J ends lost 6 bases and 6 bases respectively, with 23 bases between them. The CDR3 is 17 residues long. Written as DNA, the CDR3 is TGTGCCAGCAGTCGGAAAGGAGGGGGGGTGGGTGATGAAAAACTGTTTTTT. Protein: CASSRKGGGVGDEKLFF. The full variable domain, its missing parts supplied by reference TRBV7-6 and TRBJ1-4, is GAGVSQSPRYKVTKRGQDVALRCDPISGHVSLYWYRQALGQGPEFLTYFNYEAQQDKSGLPNDRFSAERPEGSISTLTIQRTEQRDSAMYRCASSRKGGGVGDEKLFFGSGTQLSVL.

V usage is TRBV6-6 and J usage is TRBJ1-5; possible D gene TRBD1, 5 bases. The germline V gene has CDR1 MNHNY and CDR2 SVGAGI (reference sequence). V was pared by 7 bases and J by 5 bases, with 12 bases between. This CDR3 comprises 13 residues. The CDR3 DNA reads TGTGCCAGCATAGCAGGGAAGGATCAGCCCCAGCATTTT. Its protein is CASIAGKDQPQHF.

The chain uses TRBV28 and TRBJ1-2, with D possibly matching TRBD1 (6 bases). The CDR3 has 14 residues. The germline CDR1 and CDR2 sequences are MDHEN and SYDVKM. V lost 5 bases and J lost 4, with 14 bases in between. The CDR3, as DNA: TGTGCCAGCAGTCGGCCCACAGGGTTCTATGGCTACACCTTC. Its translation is CASSRPTGFYGYTF.

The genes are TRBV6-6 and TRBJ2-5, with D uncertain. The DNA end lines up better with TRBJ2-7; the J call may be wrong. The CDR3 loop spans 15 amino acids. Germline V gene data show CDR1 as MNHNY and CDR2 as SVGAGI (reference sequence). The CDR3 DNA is TGTGCCAGCAGTTACTCGAGTAGCTGGTCCTACGAGCAGTACTTC. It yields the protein CASSYSSSWSYEQYF.

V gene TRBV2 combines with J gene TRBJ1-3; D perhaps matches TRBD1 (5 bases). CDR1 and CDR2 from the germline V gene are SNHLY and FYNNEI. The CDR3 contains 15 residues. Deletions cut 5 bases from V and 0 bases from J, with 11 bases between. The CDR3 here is CASSSVGVSGNTIYF. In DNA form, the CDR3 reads TGTGCCAGCAGTTCAGTAGGGGTCTCTGGAAACACCATATATTTT. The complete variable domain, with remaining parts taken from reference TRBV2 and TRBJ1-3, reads EPEVTQTPSHQVTQMGQEVILRCVPISNHLYFYWYRQILGQKVEFLVSFYNNEISEKSEIFDDQFSVERPDGSNFTLKIRSTKLEDSAMYFCASSSVGVSGNTIYFGEGSWLTVV.

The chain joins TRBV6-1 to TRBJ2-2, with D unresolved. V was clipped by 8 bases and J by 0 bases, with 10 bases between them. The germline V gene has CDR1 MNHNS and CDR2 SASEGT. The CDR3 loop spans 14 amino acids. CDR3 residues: CASAPIANTGELFF. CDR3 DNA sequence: TGTGCCAGCGCCCCGATAGCGAACACCGGGGAGCTGTTTTTT.

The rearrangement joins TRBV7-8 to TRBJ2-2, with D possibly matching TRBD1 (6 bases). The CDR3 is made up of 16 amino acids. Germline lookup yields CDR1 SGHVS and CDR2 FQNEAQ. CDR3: CGTQASPGHYTGELFF. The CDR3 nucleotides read TGTGGTACGCAAGCAAGTCCGGGACATTACACCGGGGAGCTGTTTTTT.

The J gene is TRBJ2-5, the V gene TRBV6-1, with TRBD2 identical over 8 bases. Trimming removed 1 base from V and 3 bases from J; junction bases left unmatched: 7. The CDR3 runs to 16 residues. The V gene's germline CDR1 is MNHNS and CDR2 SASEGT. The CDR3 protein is CASSEGWGGGKETQYF. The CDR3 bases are TGTGCCAGCAGTGAAGGGTGGGGCGGGGGGAAAGAGACCCAGTACTTC.

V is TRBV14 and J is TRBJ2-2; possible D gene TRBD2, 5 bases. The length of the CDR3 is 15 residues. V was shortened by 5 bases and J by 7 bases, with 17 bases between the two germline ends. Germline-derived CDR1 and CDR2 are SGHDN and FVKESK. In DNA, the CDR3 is TGTGCCAGCAGCAAATTCACAAGGAGGTACGGGGAGCTGTTTTTT. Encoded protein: CASSKFTRRYGELFF.

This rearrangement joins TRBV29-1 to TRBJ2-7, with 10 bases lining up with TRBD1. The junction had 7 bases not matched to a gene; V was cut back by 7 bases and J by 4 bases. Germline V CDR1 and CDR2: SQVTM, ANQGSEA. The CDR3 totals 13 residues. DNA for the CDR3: TGCAGCGCACTGCCGGGACAGGGGTACGAGCAGTACTTC. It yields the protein CSALPGQGYEQYF.

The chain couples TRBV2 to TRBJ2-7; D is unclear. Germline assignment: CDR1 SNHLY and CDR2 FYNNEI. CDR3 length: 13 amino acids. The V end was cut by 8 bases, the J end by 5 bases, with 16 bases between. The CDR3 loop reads CASGTTPLNEQYF. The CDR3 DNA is TGTGCCAGCGGTACAACCCCCCTCAACGAGCAGTACTTC. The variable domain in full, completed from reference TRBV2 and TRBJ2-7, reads EPEVTQTPSHQVTQMGQEVILRCVPISNHLYFYWYRQILGQKVEFLVSFYNNEISEKSEIFDDQFSVERPDGSNFTLKIRSTKLEDSAMYFCASGTTPLNEQYFGPGTRLTVT.

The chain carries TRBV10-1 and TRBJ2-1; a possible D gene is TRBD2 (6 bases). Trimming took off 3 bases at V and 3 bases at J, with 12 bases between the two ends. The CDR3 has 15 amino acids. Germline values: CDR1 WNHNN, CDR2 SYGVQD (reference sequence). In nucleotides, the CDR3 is TGCGCCAGCAGTGATAGTAGCGGTTACTACAATGAGCAGTTCTTC. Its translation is CASSDSSGYYNEQFF.

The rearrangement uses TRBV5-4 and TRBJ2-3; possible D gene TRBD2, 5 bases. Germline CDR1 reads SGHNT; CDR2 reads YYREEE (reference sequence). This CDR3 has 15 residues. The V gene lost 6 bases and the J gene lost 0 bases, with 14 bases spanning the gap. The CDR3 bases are TGTGCCAGCAACTTCCTTGGGAGTAGCACAGATACGCAGTATTTT. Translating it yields CASNFLGSSTDTQYF.

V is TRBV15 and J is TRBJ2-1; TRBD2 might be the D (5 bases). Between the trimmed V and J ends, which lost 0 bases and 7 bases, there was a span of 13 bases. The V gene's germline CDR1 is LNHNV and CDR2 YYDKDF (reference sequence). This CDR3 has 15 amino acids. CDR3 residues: CATSRDLASRNEQFF. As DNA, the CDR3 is TGTGCCACCAGCAGAGATCTCGCTAGCAGAAATGAGCAGTTCTTC.

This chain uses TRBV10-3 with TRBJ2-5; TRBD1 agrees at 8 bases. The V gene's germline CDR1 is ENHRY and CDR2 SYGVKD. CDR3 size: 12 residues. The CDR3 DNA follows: TGTGCTGTACAGGGGGGCCAAGAGACCCAGTACTTC. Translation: CAVQGGQETQYF.

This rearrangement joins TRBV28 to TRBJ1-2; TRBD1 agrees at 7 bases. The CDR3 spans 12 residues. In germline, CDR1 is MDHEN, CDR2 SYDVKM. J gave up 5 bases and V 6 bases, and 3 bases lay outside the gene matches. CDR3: CASRTGWYGYTF. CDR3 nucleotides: TGTGCCAGCAGGACAGGGTGGTATGGCTACACCTTC.